Below, one TCR beta chain is given with its context. TCRdb re-called the 5' RACE reads and shows each CDR3 protein once, DNA omitted. The sample data list about 350,000 distinct CDR3 sequences. This sample is part of a study of monozygotic twins with inflammatory bowel disease. Germline assignment: CDR1 DFQATT and CDR2 SNEGSKA (reference sequence). This CDR3 region has 13 residues. The chain employs TRBV20-1 and TRBJ1-1; TCRdb picks TRBD1, but there is no DNA to check that call. This TCR came from a human donor with ulcerative colitis or Crohn's disease, or a healthy co-twin of an affected twin (not recorded which). The sample comprised blood. The CDR3 sequence: CSAAGTGHTEAFF.